This entry lists 24 T cell receptor beta chains sequenced from one sample in a study of shared clonotypes between healthy human individuals. Using immunoSEQ multiplex PCR, the repertoire was profiled, and TCRdb retains in-frame clones only, with some absent. Here the sample spans under 1,100,000 clones, about 80% being singletons. The specimen sequenced was memory CD4+ T cells from PBMCs. Subset defined: CD45RA-negative fraction. These receptors all stem from a man younger than 35 in good health. Some clones in this sample may be carry-over from other donors' samples.

Details on this clone: Other DNA sequences of this sample code for an identical CDR3. The chain has TRBV7-9 and TRBJ1-2; 9 nucleotides match TRBD1. CDR3 length: 13 residues. The germline V gene encodes CDR1 SEHNR and CDR2 FQNEAQ (reference sequence). V gave up 5 bases and J gave up 6 bases; unmatched junction bases: 4. The CDR3 is CASSPTGGHGYTF. DNA for the CDR3: TGTGCCAGCAGCCCCACAGGGGGCCATGGCTACACCTTC.

The chain links TRBV19 to TRBJ2-7; the match to TRBD2 covers 7 bases. CDR1 and CDR2 from the germline V gene are LNHDA and SQIVND (reference sequence). This CDR3 is 15 amino acids long. V lost 5 bases and J lost 4; bases outside the gene matches: 11. The CDR3 coding sequence is TGTGCCAGTAGTCCCCGTGGGAGGGATCTGTACGAGCAGTACTTC. It encodes CASSPRGRDLYEQYF. Full variable domain (remainder filled in from reference TRBV19 and TRBJ2-7): DGGITQSPKYLFRKEGQNVTLSCEQNLNHDAMYWYRQDPGQGLRLIYYSQIVNDFQKGDIAEGYSVSREKKESFPLTVTSAQKNPTAFYLCASSPRGRDLYEQYFGPGTRLTVT.

This clone occurred a few times. A far larger clone is one base from this, pointing to a likely read error. This rearrangement joins TRBV10-3 to TRBJ1-2; tentative D call: TRBD1 (6 bases). The V gene's germline CDR1 is ENHRY and CDR2 SYGVKD. The CDR3 is 12 residues long. This chain's CDR3 is CAISEQGRGCTF. In DNA, the CDR3 is TGTGCCATCAGTGAACAGGGTAGGGGCTGCACCTTC.

This clone was recorded a few times. This rearrangement joins TRBV29-1 to TRBJ1-1, with unresolved D. Trimming took 1 base from V and 10 from J, leaving 10 bases between them. The CDR3 length is 11 residues. The V gene's germline CDR1 is SQVTM and CDR2 ANQGSEA. The CDR3 DNA follows: TGCAGCGTTGAAGTTAGGACGCGAGCTTTCTTT. This gives the protein CSVEVRTRAFF. The whole variable domain, remainder taken from reference TRBV29-1 and TRBJ1-1, is SAVISQKPSRDICQRGTSLTIQCQVDSQVTMMFWYRQQPGQSLTLIATANQGSEATYESGFVIDKFPISRPNLTFSTLTVSNMSPEDSSIYLCSVEVRTRAFFGQGTRLTVV.

Comments on this clone: This specimen includes other DNA sequences encoding the same CDR3. V is TRBV9 and J is TRBJ2-1; 10 bases agree with TRBD2. The CDR3 length is 15 residues. Germline trimming cut 3 bases from V and 1 base from J; bases unmatched to any gene: 1. Germline CDR1 and CDR2: SGDLS and YYNGEE. The CDR3 protein is CASSGTSGSYNEQFF. DNA for the CDR3: TGTGCCAGCAGCGGGACTAGCGGTTCCTACAATGAGCAGTTCTTC.

This clone was observed a single time. V and J are TRBV30 and TRBJ2-3; D is perhaps TRBD1 (6 bases). The CDR3 consists of 16 residues. V dropped 1 base and J dropped 8 bases, with 22 bases sitting between them. Germline V lookup: CDR1 GTSNPN, CDR2 SVGIG (reference sequence). This CDR3 reads CAWSALTGSQGGTQYF. The CDR3 region has the DNA TGTGCCTGGAGTGCGCTCACAGGGTCCCAAGGGGGTACGCAGTATTTT.

The chain employs TRBV5-1 and TRBJ1-5, with D perhaps TRBD1 (5 bases). From germline, CDR1 is SGHRS and CDR2 YFSETQ. The CDR3 is made up of 13 amino acids. Deletions cut 3 bases from V and 6 bases from J, with 10 bases between. The CDR3 region is CASSWGEGQPQHF. The CDR3 DNA sequence: TGCGCCAGCAGCTGGGGGGAGGGTCAGCCCCAGCATTTT. The whole variable domain, filled in from reference TRBV5-1 and TRBJ1-5, reads KAGVTQTPRYLIKTRGQQVTLSCSPISGHRSVSWYQQTPGQGLQFLFEYFSETQRNKGNFPGRFSGRQFSNSRSEMNVSTLELGDSALYLCASSWGEGQPQHFGDGTRLSIL.

As for this clone: At one of its ends the junction is not consistent with the germline gene, which may arise from a read error. V usage is TRBV7-2 and J usage is TRBJ2-4; D gene uncertain. Germline values: CDR1 SGHTA, CDR2 FQGNSA. The CDR3 totals 15 residues. As DNA, the CDR3 is TGTGCCAGCAGATTAGTTGTCCCCGGCGGACACATTCAGTACTTC. As protein: CASRLVVPGGHIQYF. The variable domain in full, completed from reference TRBV7-2 and TRBJ2-4, reads GAGVSQSPSNKVTEKGKDVELRCDPISGHTALYWYRQSLGQGLEFLIYFQGNSAPDKSGLPSDRFSAERTGGSVSTLTIQRTQQEDSAVYLCASRLVVPGGHIQYFGAGTRLSVL.

This clone was counted a single time. V usage is TRBV2 and J usage is TRBJ2-2; a possible D gene is TRBD1 (6 bases). Germline CDR1 reads SNHLY; CDR2 reads FYNNEI. The CDR3 extends over 13 amino acids. With 8 bases removed from V and 5 bases from J, the gap between germline ends came to 12 bases. DNA of the CDR3: TGTGCCAGCTGTCAGGGGTTAACCGGGGAGCTGTTTTTT. It yields the protein CASCQGLTGELFF.

The chain joins TRBV7-6 to TRBJ2-7, with D perhaps matching TRBD1 (5 bases). V was clipped by 0 bases and J by 3 bases, with 12 bases between them. CDR1 and CDR2 (germline): SGHVS, FNYEAQ. The CDR3 consists of 15 residues. CDR3 sequence reads: CASSLAGQGYYEQYF. Written as DNA, the CDR3 is TGTGCCAGCAGCTTAGCAGGGCAGGGATACTACGAGCAGTACTTC.

V usage is TRBV7-3 and J usage is TRBJ1-2; 12 positions match TRBD1. The J segment lost 4 bases and the V segment lost 5 bases, leaving 14 bases of the junction unmatched. The CDR3 sequence is 18 residues long. Germline CDR1 SGHTA, CDR2 FQGTGA. CDR3 in amino acids: CASSTAPGTGGFGYGYTF. The CDR3 bases are TGTGCCAGCAGCACCGCCCCTGGGACAGGGGGCTTTGGCTATGGCTACACCTTC.

This clone was counted between two and nine times. This specimen includes other DNA sequences encoding the same CDR3. The chain has TRBV9 and TRBJ2-5; the D is unclear. The CDR3 runs to 14 residues. Trimming took off 0 bases at V and 2 bases at J, with 8 bases between the two ends. The germline gives CDR1 SGDLS, CDR2 YYNGEE. The CDR3 region has the DNA TGTGCCAGCAGCGTAGGCCATGGACAAGAGACCCAGTACTTC. It is translated as CASSVGHGQETQYF.

A note on this clone: Distinct nucleotide sequences in the sample also encode this CDR3. The chain couples TRBV5-6 to TRBJ2-2, with D hard to call. The CDR3 is 12 amino acids. CDR1 is SGHDT and CDR2 is YYEEEE in the germline V gene. The ends were cut back, 1 base at V and 2 bases at J, with 0 bases in the middle. DNA for the CDR3: TGTGCCAGCAGCTTGAACACCGGGGAGCTGTTTTTT. It is translated as CASSLNTGELFF.

The chain couples TRBV28 to TRBJ2-2; no definite D call. Looked up from germline, CDR1 is MDHEN and CDR2 is SYDVKM. The CDR3 is 14 residues long. The V gene lost 10 bases and the J gene lost 1 base, with 13 bases spanning the gap. The CDR3 coding sequence is TGTGCCACTCAGAGGCTAGAGAACACCGGGGAGCTGTTTTTT. This codes for CATQRLENTGELFF.

This clone has only one observation. This specimen includes other DNA sequences encoding the same CDR3. The chain joins TRBV7-2 to TRBJ2-7; weak D call: TRBD2 (6 bases). This CDR3 has 14 residues. V lost 8 bases and J 0 bases, leaving 14 bases between the germline ends. Germline lookup yields CDR1 SGHTA and CDR2 FQGNSA. CDR3 coding DNA: TGTGCCAGCTCTCCTAGCGCTAGCTCCTACGAGCAGTACTTC. Protein: CASSPSASSYEQYF. Looking up the rest from reference TRBV7-2 and TRBJ2-7 gives the full variable domain: GAGVSQSPSNKVTEKGKDVELRCDPISGHTALYWYRQSLGQGLEFLIYFQGNSAPDKSGLPSDRFSAERTGGSVSTLTIQRTQQEDSAVYLCASSPSASSYEQYFGPGTRLTVT.

The V and J genes are TRBV28 and TRBJ2-1; the D is unclear. Looked up from germline, CDR1 is MDHEN and CDR2 is SYDVKM. The CDR3 is 13 residues long. With 4 bases removed from V and 2 bases from J, the gap between germline ends came to 6 bases. This CDR3 is CASSYRAYNEQFF. The CDR3 DNA reads as TGTGCCAGCAGTTACCGGGCCTACAATGAGCAGTTCTTC. The full variable domain, its missing parts supplied by reference TRBV28 and TRBJ2-1, is DVKVTQSSRYLVKRTGEKVFLECVQDMDHENMFWYRQDPGLGLRLIYFSYDVKMKEKGDIPEGYSVSREKKERFSLILESASTNQTSMYLCASSYRAYNEQFFGPGTRLTVL.

This chain links TRBV30 with TRBJ2-7; tentatively, D is TRBD1 or TRBD2 (5 bases each). The V end lost 4 bases, the J end lost 4 bases, and 8 bases lay between the germline ends. Germline lookup yields CDR1 GTSNPN and CDR2 SVGIG (reference sequence). The CDR3 totals 11 residues. The CDR3 is CAWMRGYEQYF. CDR3 DNA sequence: TGTGCCTGGATGAGGGGTTACGAGCAGTACTTC. The variable domain in full, with the rest retrieved from reference TRBV30 and TRBJ2-7, is SQTIHQWPATLVQPVGSPLSLECTVEGTSNPNLYWYRQAAGRGLQLLFYSVGIGQISSEVPQNLSASRPQDRQFILSSKKLLLSDSGFYLCAWMRGYEQYFGPGTRLTVT.

Of note for this clone: A much larger clone differs from this one at a single base, so this may be a read error. The J gene is TRBJ2-2, the V gene TRBV29-1, with TRBD2 as a possible D gene (6 bases). The CDR3 runs 13 residues. Looked up from germline, CDR1 is SQVTM and CDR2 is ANQGSEA. CDR3 region: CSVAEAPSRELSF. In nucleotides, the CDR3 is TGCAGCGTGGCGGAAGCACCCAGTCGGGAGCTGTCTTTT.

The chain carries TRBV5-5 and TRBJ2-7; 7 bases line up with TRBD1. CDR1 and CDR2 (germline): SGHKS, YYEKEE (reference sequence). This CDR3 region has 15 residues. The V and J ends lost 4 bases and 1 base, in that order; junction bases with no gene match: 8. The CDR3 is CASSPRLGQSYEQYF. The DNA for the CDR3 is TGTGCCAGCAGCCCTCGGCTGGGACAGTCCTACGAGCAGTACTTC.

This chain connects TRBV30 to TRBJ2-1; 8 bases align to TRBD1. Germline CDR1 is GTSNPN and CDR2 is SVGIG (reference sequence). Trimming took 2 bases from V and 0 from J; bases not matched to a gene: 3. The CDR3 covers 15 residues. CDR3 coding DNA: TGTGCCTGGAGTCATGGGACAGGCTCCTACAATGAGCAGTTCTTC. Protein product: CAWSHGTGSYNEQFF.

This chain joins TRBV10-3 and TRBJ2-7; D tentatively fits TRBD1 or TRBD2 (5 bases each). Germline CDR1 ENHRY, CDR2 SYGVKD. V dropped 2 bases and J dropped 4 bases, with 15 bases sitting between them. There are 15 residues in the CDR3. CDR3 nucleotide sequence: TGTGCCATCAGTGAGAAGTTTGGGGGTATGTACGAGCAGTACTTC. Protein product: CAISEKFGGMYEQYF.

The chain couples TRBV18 to TRBJ1-1; tentative D call: TRBD1 (6 bases). V was trimmed by 0 bases and J by 2 bases, leaving 13 bases between them. Germline V gene sequence: CDR1 KGHSH, CDR2 LQKENI. The CDR3 sequence is 16 residues long. The CDR3, as DNA: TGTGCCAGCTCACCACCGGGGACACAGCCCAACACTGAAGCTTTCTTT. It specifies CASSPPGTQPNTEAFF.

The chain couples TRBV11-2 to TRBJ2-1, with 11 positions matching TRBD2. Germline CDR1 reads SGHAT; CDR2 reads FQNNGV. The CDR3 loop spans 16 amino acids. Losses at the gene ends were 5 bases for V and 6 bases for J; bases not matched to a gene: 9. The CDR3 bases are TGTGCCAGCAGCACCCGACTAGCGGGAAGGGGCAATGAGCAGTTCTTC. Protein: CASSTRLAGRGNEQFF.

In this sample, this clone turned up a few times. J is TRBJ1-1 and V is TRBV6-6, with D perhaps matching TRBD1 (6 bases). The V gene's germline CDR1 is MNHNY and CDR2 SVGAGI (reference sequence). The CDR3 extends over 14 amino acids. V was clipped by 6 bases and J by 4 bases, with 15 bases between them. The CDR3 here is CASRSGGLGTEAFF. The CDR3 DNA sequence: TGTGCCAGCAGATCGGGGGGGCTGGGCACTGAAGCTTTCTTT.